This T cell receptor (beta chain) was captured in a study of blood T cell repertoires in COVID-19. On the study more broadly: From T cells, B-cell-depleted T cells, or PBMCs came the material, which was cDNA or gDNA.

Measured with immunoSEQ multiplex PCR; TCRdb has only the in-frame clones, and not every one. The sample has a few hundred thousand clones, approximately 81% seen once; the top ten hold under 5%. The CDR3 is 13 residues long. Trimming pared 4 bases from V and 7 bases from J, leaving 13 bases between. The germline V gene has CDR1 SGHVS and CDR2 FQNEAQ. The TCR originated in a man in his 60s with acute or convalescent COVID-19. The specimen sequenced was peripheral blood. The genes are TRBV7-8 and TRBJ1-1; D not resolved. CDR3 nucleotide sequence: TGTGCCAGCAGCTATACTCCGGGTGGTGAAGCTTTCTTT. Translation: CASSYTPGGEAFF.